This TCR beta chain emerged from a study of blood T cell repertoires in COVID-19. Assay used: immunoSEQ multiplex PCR; TCRdb lists only in-frame clones, some missing. The table has approximately 450,000 clones, roughly nine tenths seen once. Participants reported their clinical history, and cohort assignment relied on those reports. Symptom resolution, clearance, or two negative PCRs marked donors in Cohort 3 as recovered. The germline gives CDR1 MNHNS, CDR2 SASEGT. V lost 1 base and J lost 3, with 7 bases in between. The CDR3 loop spans 13 amino acids. There are a few counts of this clone. The sample was PBMCs or T cells enriched from blood (not recorded which). J is TRBJ2-7 and V is TRBV6-1; D gene ambiguous. This clonotype was obtained from a man younger than 40 who had recovered from COVID-19. CDR3 coding DNA: TGTGCCAGCAGTGAAGATCCGTTCTACGAGCAGTACTTC. This encodes CASSEDPFYEQYF.